The 27 T cell receptor beta chains below all came from one sample that was sequenced in a study of tumor-infiltrating lymphocytes in primary liver carcinoma. Starting material for RNA and DNA co-extraction consisted of roughly 17-31 mg of unsorted bulk tissue. From around 500 ng of total RNA, TCR beta-specific cDNA was reverse-transcribed using a constant-region primer. Libraries for TCR beta were built through three nested multiplex PCR rounds, which together made up a slightly modified ARM-PCR procedure. Use of TRBV1-TRBV30 forward primers with a C-beta reverse primer characterized the first two PCR rounds, which lasted about 10 cycles each. MiXCR, run by TCRdb on the multiplex PCR reads, gives a single entry per CDR3 protein. The data show about 100,000 distinct CDR3 sequences, about 70% seen once. The sequenced sample was tumor-adjacent normal liver tissue. The origin of the receptors is a man aged 40-49 years with primary liver carcinoma and hepatitis B virus infection.

As concerns this clonotype: The junction differs from germline at one of its ends, possibly a read error. The chain combines TRBV10-3 with TRBJ2-5; TRBD2 might be the D (6 bases). CDR1 ENHRY and CDR2 SYGVKD come from the germline V gene. The CDR3 covers 18 residues. Here the CDR3 reads CAINESSSRRGWQETQYF. In DNA, the CDR3 is TGTGCCATCAATGAGTCCTCTAGCAGGAGGGGATGGCAAGAGACCCAGTACTTC.

On this clonotype itself: A read error may explain this, as a much larger clone is one base away. This chain connects TRBV6-5 to TRBJ2-5, with 7 bases identical to TRBD2. The CDR3 has 13 amino acids. Unmatched junction bases numbered 4, after V lost 5 bases and J lost 4 bases. Germline assignment: CDR1 MNHEY and CDR2 SVGAGI. The CDR3 sequence: CASSTGRLETQYF. The CDR3 region has the DNA TGTGCCAGCAGTACCGGGAGGCTAGAGACCCAGTACTTC.

A note on this clonotype: The conserved phenylalanine or tryptophan is not found at the CDR3 terminus, so this likely reflects a read error. The gene calls are TRBV12-3 or TRBV12-4 and TRBJ2-3; D call uncertain. The CDR3 consists of 14 residues. The CDR3 coding sequence is TGTGTCAGCCCTGGACCCCGAGGCGCAGATACGCAGTATCTT. As protein: CVSPGPRGADTQYL.

This clonotype showed up many times. The chain is built from TRBV6-1 and TRBJ2-1; 10 nucleotides line up with TRBD2. Germline CDR1 is MNHNS and CDR2 is SASEGT. This CDR3 is built from 14 residues. J gave up 7 bases and V 4 bases, and 4 bases lay outside the gene matches. The CDR3 region has the DNA TGTGCCAGCAGTGCCCAGACTAGCGGGAATGAGCAGTTCTTC. This encodes CASSAQTSGNEQFF.

Remarks on this clonotype: One end of the junction does not line up with germline, which may come from a read error. This chain uses TRBV7-9 with TRBJ2-1, with a weak D call TRBD2 (6 bases). This CDR3 spans 16 amino acids. Germline V gene data show CDR1 as SEHNR and CDR2 as FQNEAQ (reference sequence). The CDR3: CTSRPSSEPAYNEQFF. The CDR3 bases are TGTACCAGCAGACCCTCTAGCGAGCCCGCCTACAATGAGCAGTTCTTC.

A word on this clonotype: A read error is possible here, since a much larger clone lies one base away. The genes are TRBV12-3 or TRBV12-4 and TRBJ2-2; 13 positions match TRBD2. The CDR3 has 19 residues. DNA of the CDR3: TGTGCCAGCAGGACAGCTCCGGGACTAGCGGGAACGAACACCGGGAAGCTGTTTTTT. Protein: CASRTAPGLAGTNTGKLFF.

The chain has TRBV20-1 and TRBJ2-1; 13 bases line up with TRBD2. Germline-derived CDR1 and CDR2 are DFQATT and SNEGSKA (reference sequence). The CDR3 runs 14 residues. Unmatched junction bases numbered 14, after V lost 6 bases and J lost 15 bases. The DNA of the CDR3 is TGCAGTGCGCTCCCGCGACTAGCGGGAGGTAGGCGGTTCTTC. Translation: CSALPRLAGGRRFF.

Remarks on this clonotype: This may arise from a read error, as a much more abundant clone is one base away. V gene TRBV10-3 combines with J gene TRBJ2-5; 10 bases line up with TRBD2. CDR1 and CDR2 (germline): ENHRY, SYGVKD. CDR3 length: 14 amino acids. As DNA, the CDR3 is TGTGCCATCAGTGAACCTAGCGGGGGTGAGACCCAGCACTTC. Amino acid sequence: CAISEPSGGETQHF.

This sequence joins TRBV6-1 and TRBJ1-1, with a possible D match to TRBD1 (5 bases). V lost 9 bases, J lost 13 bases, and 24 bases lay in between. The CDR3 length is 13 residues. The germline V gene has CDR1 MNHNS and CDR2 SASEGT. The CDR3 here is CASSQPDPRGVFF. In nucleotides, the CDR3 is TGTGCCAGTAGTCAGCCGGACCCAAGGGGAGTTTTCTTT.

As regards this clonotype: It may be a read error: a sequence one base away is much more abundant. The CDR3 DNA sequence: TGTGCCAGCAGCTTTGGCATTAGAGATTCACCCCTCTACTTT. Residues: CASSFGIRDSPLYF. The chain employs TRBV7-8 and TRBJ1-6; D is unresolved. The CDR3 covers 14 residues. The germline V gene has CDR1 SGHVS and CDR2 FQNEAQ.

This clonotype is medium-sized in the sample. V usage is TRBV6-5 and J usage is TRBJ2-7; D tentatively fits TRBD1 or TRBD2 (6 bases each). The germline V gene has CDR1 MNHEY and CDR2 SVGAGI. There are 16 residues in the CDR3. Trimming shortened V by 0 bases and J by 2 bases, and 14 bases separated the two germline ends. CDR3 sequence: CASSYSRGVLAYEQYF. CDR3 nucleotides: TGTGCCAGCAGTTACTCTAGGGGGGTTCTGGCCTACGAGCAGTACTTC.

The chain carries TRBV19 and TRBJ2-3; possibly TRBD2 for D (6 bases). CDR1 is LNHDA, CDR2 SQIVND, per germline (reference sequence). Deletions cut 5 bases from V and 1 base from J, with 16 bases between. The CDR3 runs to 16 residues. CDR3 nucleotides: TGTGCCAGTAGTCCGGGGGACTGGGTTCGCACAGATACGCAGTATTTT. Its protein product is CASSPGDWVRTDTQYF.

Regarding this clonotype: One end of the junction fails to match germline, which may point to a read error. The rearrangement links TRBV5-5 to TRBJ1-5; D is possibly TRBD1 (5 bases). CDR1 SGHKS and CDR2 YYEKEE come from the germline V gene (reference sequence). CDR3 size: 15 residues. CDR3 residues: CASRLGPPGNQPQHF. For the CDR3, the DNA is TGTGCCAGCCGCTTGGGACCGCCGGGCAATCAGCCCCAGCATTTT.

The V gene is TRBV13, the J gene TRBJ2-7, with D maybe TRBD1 (6 bases). CDR1 is PRHDT, CDR2 FYEKMQ, per germline (reference sequence). This CDR3 contains 11 residues. V dropped 0 bases and J dropped 12 bases, with 9 bases sitting between them. The CDR3 here is CASSLGQGWYF. CDR3 bases: TGTGCCAGCAGCTTAGGACAGGGTTGGTACTTC.

This rearrangement joins TRBV11-3 to TRBJ2-5; D is tentatively TRBD1 or TRBD2 (5 bases each). V shed 8 bases and J shed 4 bases, with 14 bases lying between them. The CDR3 runs 13 residues. Germline V gives CDR1 SGHNT, CDR2 YENEEA. CDR3 nucleotide sequence: TGTGCCAGCTGTTCACGGGACCCAGAGACCCAGTACTTC. As protein: CASCSRDPETQYF.

In its sample, this clonotype was seen many times. J is TRBJ2-1 and V is TRBV6-2 or TRBV6-3, with D possibly TRBD1 on 5 matching bases. This CDR3 has 13 amino acids. CDR1 is MNHEY, CDR2 SVGEGT, per germline. V was shortened by 3 bases and J by 6 bases, with 9 bases between the two germline ends. The CDR3 DNA reads as TGTGCCAGCAGTTATGGGGCAGTCAATGAGCAGTTCTTC. Translation: CASSYGAVNEQFF.

This clonotype was observed at least ten times. The rearrangement joins TRBV29-1 to TRBJ2-7, with D perhaps matching TRBD2 (5 bases). CDR1 and CDR2 from the germline V gene are SQVTM and ANQGSEA. With 6 bases removed from V and 4 bases from J, the gap between germline ends came to 13 bases. This CDR3 has 12 amino acids. In DNA, the CDR3 is TGCAGCGTCAAAGCGGAACTATACGAGCAGTACTTC. Residues: CSVKAELYEQYF.

A few counts support this clonotype. A much larger clone lies a single base off, so this may be a read error. This chain joins TRBV7-8 and TRBJ1-1, with D perhaps TRBD1 (5 bases). V was clipped by 6 bases and J by 5 bases, with 13 bases between them. The CDR3 is 13 amino acids. Germline values: CDR1 SGHVS, CDR2 FQNEAQ. The CDR3, as DNA: TGTGCCAGCAGGCTGGGGGGTGGAACTGAAGCTTTCTTT. It translates to CASRLGGGTEAFF.

To note about this clonotype: The CDR3 carries no conserved terminal phenylalanine or tryptophan, so it likely arises from a read error. This sequence joins TRBV4-1 and TRBJ1-6; D is undetermined. The germline V and J ends were trimmed by 1 base and 7 bases, with 11 bases remaining between them. Germline V CDR1 and CDR2: MGHRA, YSYEKL. The CDR3 is 15 residues long. The CDR3 here is CASSQVQRLNSPLHL. CDR3 bases: TGCGCCAGCAGCCAAGTTCAGAGGCTGAATTCACCCCTCCACCTT.

The V and J genes are TRBV28 and TRBJ2-7, with 7 bases identical to TRBD1. The germline gives CDR1 MDHEN, CDR2 SYDVKM. The CDR3 is 14 amino acids. Trimming took 7 bases from V and 5 from J; bases not matched to a gene: 11. The CDR3 sequence is CASIVRNRGDEQYF. In DNA form, the CDR3 reads TGTGCCAGCATTGTTCGGAACAGGGGTGACGAGCAGTACTTC. The complete variable domain, with remaining parts taken from reference TRBV28 and TRBJ2-7, reads DVKVTQSSRYLVKRTGEKVFLECVQDMDHENMFWYRQDPGLGLRLIYFSYDVKMKEKGDIPEGYSVSREKKERFSLILESASTNQTSMYLCASIVRNRGDEQYFGPGTRLTVT.

In the case of this clonotype: A junction end diverges from the germline sequence, so it may reflect a read error. The V call is TRBV11-2, the J call TRBJ2-7; D is perhaps TRBD1 (6 bases). CDR3 size: 15 residues. Germline V gene data show CDR1 as SGHAT and CDR2 as FQNNGV. The CDR3 loop is CASSTAQGPGYKQYF. The CDR3 nucleotides are TGTGCCAGCAGCACGGCACAGGGTCCGGGCTACAAGCAGTACTTC.

To note about this clonotype: Here the CDR3 omits its conserved ending phenylalanine or tryptophan, so a read error is the likely source. The DNA is left out, because the CDR3 cannot be placed on it with certainty; the CDR3 is given as TCRdb lists it. The chain joins TRBV11-1 to TRBJ2-1; the D call TRBD2 from the table was never checked on the DNA. CDR1 is SGHAT and CDR2 is FQDESV in the germline V gene (reference sequence). The CDR3 is 14 amino acids long, termini counted. CDR3 region: CDSSDPGTVNEQLS.

A remark on this clonotype: A much larger clone lies a single base off, so this may be a read error. V is TRBV29-1 and J is TRBJ1-1, with unresolved D. Per germline, CDR1 SQVTM and CDR2 ANQGSEA. The CDR3 sequence is 10 residues long. The DNA of the CDR3 is TGCAGCGCCACTAACACTGAAGTTTTCTTT. Protein sequence: CSATNTEVFF. Full variable domain (missing parts from reference TRBV29-1 and TRBJ1-1): SAVISQKPSRDICQRGTSLTIQCQVDSQVTMMFWYRQQPGQSLTLIATANQGSEATYESGFVIDKFPISRPNLTFSTLTVSNMSPEDSSIYLCSATNTEVFFGQGTRLTVV.

The chain carries TRBV11-1 and TRBJ2-5; tentatively, D is TRBD2 (5 bases). The CDR3 runs to 19 residues. In germline, CDR1 is SGHAT, CDR2 FQDESV (reference sequence). The CDR3 sequence: CASNPPPEVTKEFQETQYF. The CDR3 coding sequence is TGTGCGAGTAACCCGCCCCCGGAGGTCACGAAGGAGTTCCAAGAGACCCAGTACTTC.

Concerning this clonotype itself: The conserved phenylalanine or tryptophan is not found at the CDR3 terminus, so this likely reflects a read error. The limits of the CDR3 on the DNA are not certain, so only TCRdb's listed CDR3 is given. The chain couples TRBV30 to TRBJ2-7; no DNA check was done on the table's D call, TRBD1. From its first to its last residue, the CDR3 has 12 amino acids. The germline gives CDR1 GTSNPN, CDR2 SVGIG (reference sequence). CDR3 amino acids: CAWSPGAGERYL.

Note on this clonotype: The CDR3 does not close with the conserved phenylalanine or tryptophan, likely indicating a read error. The chain links TRBV6-1 to TRBJ2-3; perhaps TRBD2 as D (5 bases). V was trimmed by 7 bases and J by 4 bases, leaving 12 bases between them. The germline CDR1 and CDR2 sequences are MNHNS and SASEGT. The CDR3 is made up of 13 amino acids. The CDR3: CASKYGIADTQYY. The CDR3 DNA is TGTGCCAGCAAGTACGGGATAGCAGATACGCAGTATTAT.

Comment on this clonotype: This could be a read error, since a much larger clone is one nucleotide away. The rearrangement uses TRBV5-4 and TRBJ2-3, with D possibly TRBD2 on 6 matching bases. CDR3 size: 15 residues. The germline V gene encodes CDR1 SGHNT and CDR2 YYREEE (reference sequence). The CDR3 spells CASAASSVRTDTLYF. CDR3 bases: TGTGCCAGCGCAGCCTCTAGCGTTCGCACAGATACGCTGTATTTT.